One sample yielded the 11 T cell receptor beta chains listed below, sequenced in a study of metastatic and nonmetastatic thyroid tumors. All patients were treatment-naive before thyroid surgery. TCRdb re-processed the PCR reads through MiXCR. The sample records roughly 40,000 clones, under 20% being singletons. The sample comprised tumor tissue. The receptors originated from a female donor with papillary thyroid cancer or a benign thyroid nodule (not recorded which). Some clones in this sample may be carry-over from other donors' samples.

About this clone itself: A much larger clone lies a single base off, so this may be a read error. The rearrangement uses TRBV5-8 and TRBJ2-6; a weak D match, TRBD1 (5 bases). Germline V lookup: CDR1 SGHTS, CDR2 YDEGEE. CDR3 length: 13 amino acids. The CDR3 region has the DNA TGTGCCAGCAGCTTGTCTGGGGCCAACTTCCTGACTTTC. It yields the protein CASSLSGANFLTF.

The DNA for the CDR3 is TGCGCCAGCAGCTCCTGGTGCAGAAAGACCTACGAGCAGTACTTC. Its protein product is CASSSWCRKTYEQYF. The chain is built from TRBV5-1 and TRBJ2-7; D remains unclear. V was clipped by 3 bases and J by 2 bases, with 15 bases between them. Germline values: CDR1 SGHRS, CDR2 YFSETQ. This CDR3 comprises 15 residues.

This clone is medium-sized (0.01 to 0.1%) in the sample. The V call is TRBV12-3 or TRBV12-4, the J call TRBJ2-3; TRBD1 agrees at 9 bases. CDR3 size: 15 residues. The ends lost 4 bases at V and 1 base at J; junction bases unmatched: 3. The CDR3 region is CASSSQGAGTDTQYF. The CDR3, as DNA: TGTGCCAGCAGTTCACAGGGGGCCGGCACAGATACGCAGTATTTT.

In its sample, this clone was seen many times. The chain has TRBV11-2 and TRBJ1-1; D gene uncertain. The ends were cut back, 2 bases at V and 0 bases at J, with 1 base in the middle. The CDR3 extends over 12 amino acids. The germline V gene has CDR1 SGHAT and CDR2 FQNNGV. CDR3 loop: CASSLMNTEAFF. The DNA of the CDR3 is TGTGCCAGCAGCTTAATGAACACTGAAGCTTTCTTT.

This clone was counted a few times. The CDR3 bases are TGTGCCAGCAGTGAAACGGGGACAGGAGCTGAAGCTTTCTTT. Amino acids: CASSETGTGAEAFF. The chain joins TRBV2 to TRBJ1-1; 8 positions agree with TRBD1. With 2 bases clipped from V and 6 bases from J, the junction kept 5 bases outside the gene matches. This CDR3 contains 14 residues. Germline-derived CDR1 and CDR2 are SNHLY and FYNNEI.

A word on this clone: A much larger clone sits a single nucleotide away, making a read error possible. The gene calls are TRBV5-1 and TRBJ2-3; D ambiguous. The germline V gene encodes CDR1 SGHRS and CDR2 YFSETQ. Trimming took off 2 bases at V and 4 bases at J, with 5 bases between the two ends. CDR3 length equals 12 residues. The DNA of the CDR3 is TGCGCCAGCAGCTTCATTTCAGATACGCAGTATTTT. This gives the protein CASSFISDTQYF.

This clone was found a few times. No conserved phenylalanine or tryptophan ends this CDR3, so it is likely a read error. This rearrangement joins TRBV4-1 to TRBJ2-5; the D call may be TRBD1 or TRBD2 (5 bases each). Trimming removed 0 bases from V and 2 bases from J, with 10 bases in between. The CDR3 length is 15 residues. Germline lookup yields CDR1 MGHRA and CDR2 YSYEKL. The CDR3 nucleotides are TGCGCCAGCAGCCAAGATGGGACCCCACAAGAGACCCAGTACCTC. This encodes CASSQDGTPQETQYL.

This clone has only a few counts. The junction departs from germline at one end; a sequencing error may be responsible. The genes are TRBV6-2 or TRBV6-3 and TRBJ2-3; 9 nucleotides match TRBD1. The CDR3 has 15 residues. Germline CDR1 and CDR2: MNHEY and SVGEGT. The DNA for the CDR3 is TGTGCAAGCAGTTACTTACAGGGGGCCCAGTTGACGCAGTATTTT. Its protein is CASSYLQGAQLTQYF.

This clone was detected only a few times. A clone one base away is much larger, so this may be a read error. This CDR3 is also generated by other DNA sequences in the sample. The rearrangement joins TRBV29-1 to TRBJ1-1; D call uncertain. Germline V gene sequence: CDR1 SQVTM, CDR2 ANQGSEA. V shed 4 bases and J shed 1 base, with 13 bases lying between them. The CDR3 has 14 residues. Written as DNA, the CDR3 is TGCAGCGTTGTTGATGGCACAAGGAACACTGAAGCTTTCTTT. Translation: CSVVDGTRNTEAFF.

This clone was detected ten times or more. This chain joins TRBV27 and TRBJ1-5, with 8 bases fitting TRBD1. V trimming: 5 bases; J trimming: 0 bases; junction bases outside the gene matches: 9. The germline gives CDR1 MNHEY, CDR2 SMNVEV (reference sequence). The CDR3 is 17 amino acids. As DNA, the CDR3 is TGTGCCAGCAGTCCCTTTGGGACAGGATATAGCAATCAGCCCCAGCATTTT. This codes for CASSPFGTGYSNQPQHF.

Concerning this clone itself: At one end, the junction sequence differs from germline, possibly due to a read error. The chain is built from TRBV20-1 and TRBJ2-7, with 8 nucleotides matching TRBD1. Per the germline V gene, CDR1 is DFQATT and CDR2 is SNEGSKA (reference sequence). CDR3 length: 14 amino acids. The CDR3 bases are TGCAGTTCTAGGCATCTGGACAGGGTACACGAGCAGTACTTC. This sequence encodes CSSRHLDRVHEQYF.